These 27 T cell receptor beta chains were all obtained from the same sample, sequenced in a study of blood T cell repertoires in COVID-19. TCRdb keeps only in-frame clones here, not all; method: immunoSEQ multiplex PCR. The sample has some 210,000 clones, around 86% seen once. Input material: peripheral blood. These receptors originate from a man aged 60-69 years who had recovered from COVID-19.

The chain uses TRBV19 and TRBJ2-3; 8 bases align to TRBD1. The CDR3 is made up of 16 amino acids. With 5 bases clipped from V and 7 bases from J, the junction kept 14 bases outside the gene matches. In germline, CDR1 is LNHDA, CDR2 SQIVND (reference sequence). The DNA of the CDR3 is TGTGCCAGTAGTCCCTACCCCGGGACAGGCGGGAATACGCAGTATTTT. The encoded protein is CASSPYPGTGGNTQYF. Filled out from reference TRBV19 and TRBJ2-3, the complete variable domain reads DGGITQSPKYLFRKEGQNVTLSCEQNLNHDAMYWYRQDPGQGLRLIYYSQIVNDFQKGDIAEGYSVSREKKESFPLTVTSAQKNPTAFYLCASSPYPGTGGNTQYFGPGTRLTVL.

This CDR3 is CASSPPRGITYNEQFF. The DNA for the CDR3 is TGTGCCAGCTCACCACCGAGGGGGATCACCTACAATGAGCAGTTCTTC. The gene calls are TRBV18 and TRBJ2-1; D may be TRBD1 (6 bases). This CDR3 spans 16 amino acids. Germline-derived CDR1 and CDR2 are KGHSH and LQKENI. The V gene lost 0 bases and the J gene lost 2 bases, with 11 bases spanning the gap.

The chain joins TRBV27 to TRBJ1-2; 8 bases map to TRBD1. The ends lost 4 bases at V and 3 bases at J; junction bases unmatched: 13. The CDR3 contains 17 residues. Germline CDR1 MNHEY, CDR2 SMNVEV (reference sequence). CDR3 sequence reads: CASSSTRWTGRYYGYTF. The CDR3 DNA is TGTGCCAGCAGTTCGACCCGATGGACAGGGCGGTACTATGGCTACACCTTC.

The CDR3: CATSTSTGRQYF. The DNA of the CDR3 is TGTGCCACCAGCACCTCAACAGGGAGACAGTACTTC. The chain combines TRBV24-1 with TRBJ2-7, with a possible D match to TRBD1 (6 bases). The germline V and J ends were trimmed by 7 bases and 10 bases, with 16 bases remaining between them. The germline V gene has CDR1 KGHDR and CDR2 SFDVKD. The CDR3 is 12 amino acids.

On this clone: The germline gene is not matched at one end of the junction; a read error may be the cause. The rearrangement joins TRBV5-1 to TRBJ2-2, with TRBD1 matching 8 bases. Germline V CDR1 and CDR2: SGHRS, YFSETQ. This CDR3 comprises 13 residues. CDR3 bases: TGCGCCACCAGCAGGGGGCTCACCGGGGAGCTGTTTTTT. Translation gives CATSRGLTGELFF.

The chain recombines TRBV6-5 with TRBJ1-5, with D possibly being TRBD1 (5 bases). Trimming stripped 0 bases from V and 5 bases from J, with 11 bases between. The germline V gene has CDR1 MNHEY and CDR2 SVGAGI. The CDR3 loop spans 15 amino acids. CDR3 sequence reads: CASSYSGRAYQPQHF. DNA for the CDR3: TGTGCCAGCAGTTACTCGGGCAGGGCTTATCAGCCCCAGCATTTT.

V usage is TRBV28 and J usage is TRBJ2-7, with a possible D match to TRBD2 (7 bases). V was cut by 1 base and J by 2 bases, with 12 bases left in between. Germline CDR1 and CDR2: MDHEN and SYDVKM. This CDR3 has 15 amino acids. This chain's CDR3 is CASSLSGGRTYEQYF. CDR3 coding DNA: TGTGCCAGCAGTTTATCGGGGGGCCGAACCTACGAGCAGTACTTC.

The gene calls are TRBV5-1 and TRBJ2-1; TRBD1 agrees at 7 bases. Germline V CDR1 and CDR2: SGHRS, YFSETQ. CDR3 length equals 15 residues. The V gene end was trimmed by 3 bases and the J gene end by 5 bases; junction bases not matched to a gene: 8. The CDR3 is CASSSSGQSNNEQFF. CDR3 in DNA: TGCGCCAGCAGCTCGTCGGGACAGAGCAACAATGAGCAGTTCTTC.

This clone turned up a few times. The V gene is TRBV9, the J gene TRBJ1-5; tentatively, D is TRBD1 (5 bases). The CDR3 sequence is 13 residues long. Per the germline V gene, CDR1 is SGDLS and CDR2 is YYNGEE. V was pared by 0 bases and J by 7 bases, with 8 bases between. For the CDR3, the DNA is TGTGCCAGCAGCGTAGAAACAGGCCAGCCCCAGCATTTT. It translates to CASSVETGQPQHF.

The rearrangement uses TRBV6-5 and TRBJ2-3, with 9 bases fitting TRBD2. The V segment lost 1 base and the J segment 0 bases; nucleotides outside the gene matches: 2. This CDR3 spans 16 amino acids. Germline V lookup: CDR1 MNHEY, CDR2 SVGAGI. CDR3 nucleotide sequence: TGTGCCAGCAGTTACTTCGGACTAGCGAGCACAGATACGCAGTATTTT. Residues: CASSYFGLASTDTQYF.

In its sample, this clone was seen once. J is TRBJ2-2 and V is TRBV11-3, with 16 bases lining up with TRBD2. V was clipped by 5 bases and J by 0 bases; unmatched bases: 9. Germline assignment: CDR1 SGHNT and CDR2 YENEEA. The CDR3 runs 20 residues. The DNA of the CDR3 is TGTGCCAGCAGCGGTAGTCCCGGGACTAGCGGGAGGGCGAACACCGGGGAGCTGTTTTTT. Translation gives CASSGSPGTSGRANTGELFF.

This chain joins TRBV11-3 and TRBJ2-1, with 9 bases aligning to TRBD2. Per germline, CDR1 SGHNT and CDR2 YENEEA. The ends lost 1 base at V and 8 bases at J; junction bases unmatched: 3. This CDR3 region has 14 residues. CDR3 sequence: CASSLAAGGDEQFF. The DNA of the CDR3 is TGTGCCAGCAGCTTAGCGGCGGGAGGGGATGAGCAGTTCTTC.

The V gene is TRBV9, the J gene TRBJ1-1; D gene ambiguous. Trimming left V 0 bases short and J 3 bases short, with 6 bases between. Germline CDR1 and CDR2: SGDLS and YYNGEE. The CDR3 loop spans 13 amino acids. CDR3 bases: TGTGCCAGCAGCGTAGCCAGTGACACTGAAGCTTTCTTT. Its protein is CASSVASDTEAFF.

The chain has TRBV7-2 and TRBJ2-4; 7 bases map to TRBD1. CDR3 size: 17 residues. CDR1 is SGHTA, CDR2 FQGNSA, per germline. V dropped 3 bases and J dropped 1; count of bases not matched to a gene: 9. CDR3 sequence: CASSFLRTGDAKNIQYF. In DNA form, the CDR3 reads TGTGCCAGCAGCTTCCTCCGGACAGGAGATGCCAAAAACATTCAGTACTTC.

This clone has just one count. The chain links TRBV4-1 to TRBJ2-6; D possibly corresponds to TRBD2 (6 bases). The V gene lost 0 bases and the J gene lost 0 bases, with 18 bases spanning the gap. This CDR3 spans 20 amino acids. Per the germline V gene, CDR1 is MGHRA and CDR2 is YSYEKL. The CDR3 DNA sequence: TGCGCCAGCAGCCAAGATCGGCGGGGCGTCACTAACTCTGGGGCCAACGTCCTGACTTTC. Protein sequence: CASSQDRRGVTNSGANVLTF.

V and J are TRBV20-1 and TRBJ2-1, with TRBD1 identical over 10 bases. Germline V gene lookup returns CDR1 DFQATT and CDR2 SNEGSKA (reference sequence). Losses at the gene ends were 3 bases for V and 4 bases for J; bases not matched to a gene: 6. CDR3 length: 15 amino acids. In DNA form, the CDR3 reads TGCAGTGCTAGTGACCCGGGACAGGGGTACAATGAGCAGTTCTTC. Amino acids: CSASDPGQGYNEQFF.

This clone was counted a few times. The rearrangement joins TRBV19 to TRBJ2-7; D gene ambiguous. V shed 4 bases and J shed 1 base, with 8 bases lying between them. CDR1 LNHDA and CDR2 SQIVND come from the germline V gene (reference sequence). The CDR3 extends over 13 amino acids. CDR3 sequence reads: CASSKESSYEQYF. CDR3 bases: TGTGCCAGTAGTAAGGAGTCGTCCTACGAGCAGTACTTC. The whole variable domain, filled in from reference TRBV19 and TRBJ2-7, reads DGGITQSPKYLFRKEGQNVTLSCEQNLNHDAMYWYRQDPGQGLRLIYYSQIVNDFQKGDIAEGYSVSREKKESFPLTVTSAQKNPTAFYLCASSKESSYEQYFGPGTRLTVT.

The chain employs TRBV9 and TRBJ1-1; D ambiguous. The CDR3 has 15 amino acids. CDR1 SGDLS and CDR2 YYNGEE come from the germline V gene. V was pared by 0 bases and J by 1 base, with 10 bases between. Here the CDR3 reads CASSVVGGSNTEAFF. The CDR3 region has the DNA TGTGCCAGCAGCGTAGTTGGAGGTTCGAACACTGAAGCTTTCTTT.

This sequence joins TRBV24-1 and TRBJ2-2; D is perhaps TRBD1 (6 bases). The CDR3 length is 15 residues. Germline V lookup: CDR1 KGHDR, CDR2 SFDVKD. Trimming removed 4 bases at V and 5 bases at J, with 13 bases between. The CDR3: CATSDTYRDTGELFF. DNA for the CDR3: TGTGCCACCAGTGACACATACAGGGATACCGGGGAGCTGTTTTTT.

The rearrangement joins TRBV5-6 to TRBJ2-1; 10 nucleotides line up with TRBD2. Germline-derived CDR1 and CDR2 are SGHDT and YYEEEE. Trimming at V came to 2 bases and at J to 5 bases, leaving 7 bases not matched to a gene. The CDR3 loop spans 16 amino acids. CDR3 nucleotide sequence: TGTGCCAGCAGCTTTTATAGCGGGGGGAAGAACAATGAGCAGTTCTTC. Protein product: CASSFYSGGKNNEQFF.

The chain links TRBV19 to TRBJ2-1; perhaps TRBD2 as D (5 bases). V shed 8 bases and J shed 4 bases, with 18 bases lying between them. Germline CDR1 and CDR2: LNHDA and SQIVND (reference sequence). There are 15 residues in the CDR3. CDR3: CASRLEDGKYNEQFF. CDR3 sequence (DNA): TGTGCCAGTCGTCTTGAGGACGGGAAATACAATGAGCAGTTCTTC.

The V call is TRBV5-6, the J call TRBJ1-3, with a weak D call TRBD1 (6 bases). The CDR3 is made up of 14 amino acids. Trimming pared 9 bases from V and 4 bases from J, leaving 17 bases between. The V gene's germline CDR1 is SGHDT and CDR2 YYEEEE. This CDR3 is CATRLQGKGNTIYF. For the CDR3, the DNA is TGTGCCACTCGTTTACAGGGAAAAGGAAACACCATATATTTT.

V usage is TRBV25-1 and J usage is TRBJ1-5; the D is unclear. Deletions cut 3 bases from V and 6 bases from J, with 9 bases between. The germline V gene encodes CDR1 MGHDK and CDR2 SYGVNS. CDR3 length: 13 residues. The CDR3 sequence is CASSDHAGQPQHF. The CDR3 DNA reads as TGTGCCAGCAGTGATCATGCGGGTCAGCCCCAGCATTTT.

The chain joins TRBV5-6 to TRBJ1-5; unclear D gene. CDR1 is SGHDT, CDR2 YYEEEE, per germline. V shed 2 bases and J shed 3 bases, with 12 bases lying between them. This CDR3 has 15 residues. The CDR3 region is CASSLRGGFNQPQHF. CDR3 bases: TGTGCCAGCAGCTTAAGAGGAGGGTTCAATCAGCCCCAGCATTTT.

The chain carries TRBV4-1 and TRBJ2-3; 7 bases are shared with TRBD2. The J segment lost 1 base and the V segment lost 1 base, leaving 8 bases of the junction unmatched. The CDR3 has 17 amino acids. Germline V gene data show CDR1 as MGHRA and CDR2 as YSYEKL. In DNA form, the CDR3 reads TGCGCCAGCAGCCAAGTATCCCTAGGGAGGGGCACAGATACGCAGTATTTT. This sequence encodes CASSQVSLGRGTDTQYF.

V usage is TRBV7-8 and J usage is TRBJ2-7; D is unclear. Deletions cut 4 bases from V and 2 bases from J, with 18 bases between. The germline V gene encodes CDR1 SGHVS and CDR2 FQNEAQ. CDR3 length equals 16 residues. For the CDR3, the DNA is TGTGCCAGCAGCTCTATCTCGTTTACAGAAGCCTACGAGCAGTACTTC. Its translation: CASSSISFTEAYEQYF.

The chain carries TRBV2 and TRBJ2-2, with 8 bases matching TRBD2. The CDR3 extends over 14 amino acids. Trimming removed 10 bases from V and 2 bases from J; junction bases left unmatched: 6. Germline V gene sequence: CDR1 SNHLY, CDR2 FYNNEI. In DNA, the CDR3 is TGTGCCACCTCAAGCGGGAGTAACACCGGGGAGCTGTTTTTT. Protein product: CATSSGSNTGELFF.